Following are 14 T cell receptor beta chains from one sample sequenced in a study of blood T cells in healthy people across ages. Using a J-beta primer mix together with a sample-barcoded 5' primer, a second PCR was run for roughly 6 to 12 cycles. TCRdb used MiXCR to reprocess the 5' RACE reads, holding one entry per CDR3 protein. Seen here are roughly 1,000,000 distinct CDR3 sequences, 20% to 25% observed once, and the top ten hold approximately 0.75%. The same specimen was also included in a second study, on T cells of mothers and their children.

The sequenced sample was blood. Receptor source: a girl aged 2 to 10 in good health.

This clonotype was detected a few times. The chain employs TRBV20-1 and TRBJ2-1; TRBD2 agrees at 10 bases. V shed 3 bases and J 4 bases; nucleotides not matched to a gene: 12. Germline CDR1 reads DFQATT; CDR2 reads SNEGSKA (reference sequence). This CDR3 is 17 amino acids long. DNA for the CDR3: TGCAGTGCTAGTCCGCTAGCGGGAGCGGGCCCTTACAATGAGCAGTTCTTC. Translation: CSASPLAGAGPYNEQFF.

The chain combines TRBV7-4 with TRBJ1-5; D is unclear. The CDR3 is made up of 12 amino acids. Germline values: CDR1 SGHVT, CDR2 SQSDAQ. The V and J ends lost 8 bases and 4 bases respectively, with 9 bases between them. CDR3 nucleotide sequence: TGTGCCAGCGAATGCGGAAATCAGCCCCAGCATTTT. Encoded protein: CASECGNQPQHF.

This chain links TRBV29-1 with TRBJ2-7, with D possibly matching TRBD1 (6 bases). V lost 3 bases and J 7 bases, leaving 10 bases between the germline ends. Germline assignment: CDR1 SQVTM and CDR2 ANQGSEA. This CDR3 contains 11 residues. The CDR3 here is CSVEMRGEQYF. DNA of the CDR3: TGCAGCGTTGAGATGAGGGGGGAGCAGTACTTC.

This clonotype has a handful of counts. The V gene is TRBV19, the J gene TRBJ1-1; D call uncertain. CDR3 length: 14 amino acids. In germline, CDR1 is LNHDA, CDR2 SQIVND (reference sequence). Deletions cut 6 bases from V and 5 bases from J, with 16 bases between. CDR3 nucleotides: TGTGCCAGTAGAATTTCGCAAGGATTAACTGAAGCTTTCTTT. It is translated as CASRISQGLTEAFF.

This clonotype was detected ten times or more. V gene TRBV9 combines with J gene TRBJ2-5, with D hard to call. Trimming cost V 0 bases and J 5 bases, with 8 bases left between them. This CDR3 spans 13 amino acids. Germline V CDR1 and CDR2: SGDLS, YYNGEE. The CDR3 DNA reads TGTGCCAGCAGCGTAGGGACGGACGAGACCCAGTACTTC. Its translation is CASSVGTDETQYF.

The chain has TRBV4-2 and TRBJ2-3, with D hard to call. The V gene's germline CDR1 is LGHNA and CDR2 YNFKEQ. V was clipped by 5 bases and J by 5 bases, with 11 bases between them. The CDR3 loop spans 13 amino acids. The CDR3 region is CASSSPPQDTQYF. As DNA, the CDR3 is TGTGCCAGCAGCTCACCGCCCCAAGATACGCAGTATTTT.

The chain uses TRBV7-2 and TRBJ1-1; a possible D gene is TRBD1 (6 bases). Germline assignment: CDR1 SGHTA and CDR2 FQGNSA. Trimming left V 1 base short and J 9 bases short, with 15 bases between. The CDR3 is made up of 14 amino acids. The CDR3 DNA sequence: TGTGCCAGCAGCTTAGGGTACGTCCAGGGGCAAGCTTTCTTT. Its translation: CASSLGYVQGQAFF.

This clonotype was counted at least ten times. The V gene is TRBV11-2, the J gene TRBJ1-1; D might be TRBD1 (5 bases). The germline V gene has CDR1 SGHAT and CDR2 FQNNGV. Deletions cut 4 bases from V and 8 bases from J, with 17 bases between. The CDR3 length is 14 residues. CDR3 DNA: TGTGCCAGCAGCTCAAAGGGGACGTACGAAGAAGCTTTCTTT. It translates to CASSSKGTYEEAFF.

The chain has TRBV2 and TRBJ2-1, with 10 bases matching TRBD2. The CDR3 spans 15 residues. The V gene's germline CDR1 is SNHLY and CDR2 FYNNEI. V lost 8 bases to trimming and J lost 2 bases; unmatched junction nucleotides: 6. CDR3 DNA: TGTGCCAGCGAAACTAGCGGGGTAACCTACAATGAGCAGTTCTTC. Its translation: CASETSGVTYNEQFF.

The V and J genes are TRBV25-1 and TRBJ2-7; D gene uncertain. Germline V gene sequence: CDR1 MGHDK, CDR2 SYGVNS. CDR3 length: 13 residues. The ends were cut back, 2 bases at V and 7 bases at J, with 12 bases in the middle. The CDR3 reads CASSELYFGEQYF. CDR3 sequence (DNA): TGTGCCAGCAGTGAACTGTATTTTGGGGAGCAGTACTTC.

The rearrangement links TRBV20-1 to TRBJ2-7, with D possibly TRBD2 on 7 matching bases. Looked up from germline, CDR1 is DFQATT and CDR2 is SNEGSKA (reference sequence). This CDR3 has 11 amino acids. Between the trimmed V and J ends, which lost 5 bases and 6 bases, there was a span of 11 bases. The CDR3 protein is CSAPRGAEQYF. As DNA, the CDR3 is TGCAGTGCTCCCCGGGGGGCCGAGCAGTACTTC.

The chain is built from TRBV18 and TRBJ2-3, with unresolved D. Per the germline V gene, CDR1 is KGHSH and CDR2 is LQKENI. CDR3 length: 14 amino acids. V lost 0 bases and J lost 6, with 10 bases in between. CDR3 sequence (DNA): TGTGCCAGCTCACCACCGGCGACCCCGGATACGCAGTATTTT. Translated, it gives CASSPPATPDTQYF.

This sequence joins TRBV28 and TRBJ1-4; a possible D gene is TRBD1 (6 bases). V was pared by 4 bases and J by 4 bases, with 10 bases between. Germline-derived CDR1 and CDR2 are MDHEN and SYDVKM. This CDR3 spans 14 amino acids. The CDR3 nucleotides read TGTGCCAGCAGTTCTGGACAGAGTAATGAAAAACTGTTTTTT. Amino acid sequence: CASSSGQSNEKLFF.

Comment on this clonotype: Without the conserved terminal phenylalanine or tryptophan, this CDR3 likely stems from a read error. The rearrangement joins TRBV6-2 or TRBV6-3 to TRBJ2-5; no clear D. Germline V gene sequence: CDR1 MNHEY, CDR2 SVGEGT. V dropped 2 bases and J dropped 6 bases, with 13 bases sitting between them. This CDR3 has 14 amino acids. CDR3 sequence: CASSYISGGQTQYL. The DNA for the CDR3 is TGTGCCAGCAGTTACATATCCGGTGGGCAGACCCAGTACCTC.